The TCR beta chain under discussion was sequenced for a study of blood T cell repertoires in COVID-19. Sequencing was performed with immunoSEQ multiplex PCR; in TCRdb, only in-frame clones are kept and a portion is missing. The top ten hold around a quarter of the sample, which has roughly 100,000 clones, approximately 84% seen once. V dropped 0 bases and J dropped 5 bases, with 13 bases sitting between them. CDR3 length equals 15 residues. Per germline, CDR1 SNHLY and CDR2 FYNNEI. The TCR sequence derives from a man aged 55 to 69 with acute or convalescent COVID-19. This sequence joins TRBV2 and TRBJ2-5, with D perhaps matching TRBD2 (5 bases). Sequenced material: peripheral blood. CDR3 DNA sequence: TGTGCCAGCAGTGAAGCGCGCCCGGGGATGGAGACCCAGTACTTC. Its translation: CASSEARPGMETQYF.